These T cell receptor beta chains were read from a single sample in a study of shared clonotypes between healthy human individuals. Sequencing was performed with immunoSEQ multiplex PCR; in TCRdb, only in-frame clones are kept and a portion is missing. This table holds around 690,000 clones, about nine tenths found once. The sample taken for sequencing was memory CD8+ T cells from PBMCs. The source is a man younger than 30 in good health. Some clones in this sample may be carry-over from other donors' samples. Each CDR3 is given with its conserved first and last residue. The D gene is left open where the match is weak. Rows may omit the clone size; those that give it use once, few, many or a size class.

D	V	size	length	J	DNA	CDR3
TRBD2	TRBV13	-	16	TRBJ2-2	TGTGCCAGCAGCTGGGGGACTAGCGGGAGTACCGGGGAGCTGTTTTTT	CASSWGTSGSTGELFF
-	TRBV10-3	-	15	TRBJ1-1	TGTGCCATCAGTGAGGGGGGTGGAGTAGTCACTGAAGCTTTCTTT	CAISEGGGVVTEAFF
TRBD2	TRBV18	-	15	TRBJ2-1	TGTGCCAGCTCAAGTAGCGGGTTCACCTACAATGAGCAGTTCTTC	CASSSSGFTYNEQFF
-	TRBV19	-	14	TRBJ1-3	TGTGCCAGTAGTGGAGGGAGCTCTGGAAACACCATATATTTT	CASSGGSSGNTIYF
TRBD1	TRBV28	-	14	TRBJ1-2	TGTGCCAGCAGTTTAGCCGGCGGGACAGATGGCTACACCTTC	CASSLAGGTDGYTF
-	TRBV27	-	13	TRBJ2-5	TGTGCCAGCAGTTCGAGGATTGGAGAGACCCAGTACTTC	CASSSRIGETQYF
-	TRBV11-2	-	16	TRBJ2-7	TGTGCCAGCAGCTTAGTTTCCGGTGGAGATTCCTACGAGCAGTACTTC	CASSLVSGGDSYEQYF
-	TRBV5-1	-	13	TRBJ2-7	TGCGCCAGCAGCTTCAACCCAGCCTACGAGCAGTACTTC	CASSFNPAYEQYF
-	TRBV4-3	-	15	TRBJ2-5	TGCGCCAGCAGCCAAGGGATAGGGATCCAAGAGACCCAGTACTTC	CASSQGIGIQETQYF
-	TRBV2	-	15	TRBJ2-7	TGTGCCAGCAGTTCCAACGAGATTTTACCCTACGAGCAGTACTTC	CASSSNEILPYEQYF
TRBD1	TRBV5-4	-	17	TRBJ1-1	TGTGCCAGCAGCCCCTGGGGACAGGGGGTCTTAGGCACTGAAGCTTTCTTT	CASSPWGQGVLGTEAFF
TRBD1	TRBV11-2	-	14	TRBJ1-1	TGTGCCAGCAGCCTAGTGACAGGGTACACTGAAGCTTTCTTT	CASSLVTGYTEAFF
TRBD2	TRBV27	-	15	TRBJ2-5	TGTGCCAGCAGTATAAGGCGGGAGGGCCCCGAGACCCAGTACTTC	CASSIRREGPETQYF
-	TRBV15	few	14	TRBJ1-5	TGTGCCACCAGCAGAGACGGGACTTTCAAGCCCCAGCATTTT	CATSRDGTFKPQHF
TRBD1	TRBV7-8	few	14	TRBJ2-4	TGTGCCAGCAGCCGGAAGGACAGGAAAAACATTCAGTACTTC	CASSRKDRKNIQYF
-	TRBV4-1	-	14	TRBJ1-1	TGCGCCAGCAGCCCCGCGTGGGAGAACACTGAAGCTTTCTTT	CASSPAWENTEAFF
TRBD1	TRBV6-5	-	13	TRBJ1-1	TGTGCCAGCAGGCCTGGGACAGGGATTGAAGCTTTCTTT	CASRPGTGIEAFF
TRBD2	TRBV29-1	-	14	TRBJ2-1	TGCAGCCTCGGGGGGGACCGCCAATACAATGAGCAGTTCTTC	CSLGGDRQYNEQFF
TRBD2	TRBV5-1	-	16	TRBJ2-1	TGCGCCAGCAGCTTACCTCTAGCGGGAGAGTACAATGAGCAGTTCTTC	CASSLPLAGEYNEQFF
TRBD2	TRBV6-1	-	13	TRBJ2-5	TGTGCCATCAGAGAGGGGGAGCGGGGGGAGCAGTACTTC	CAIREGERGEQYF
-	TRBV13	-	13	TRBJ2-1	TGTGCCAGCAGCCAAGGGGTGGAATCGGAGCAGTTCTTC	CASSQGVESEQFF
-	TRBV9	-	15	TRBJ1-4	TGTGCCAGCAGCGCCTACGGGGCAACTAATGAAAAACTGTTTTTT	CASSAYGATNEKLFF
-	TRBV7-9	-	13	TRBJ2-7	TGTGCCAGCAGCTCAGGGTCAGCCTACGAGCAGTACTTC	CASSSGSAYEQYF
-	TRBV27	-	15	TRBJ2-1	TGTGCCAGCAGTTGGGTCACCTCCTCCTACAATGAGCAGTTCTTC	CASSWVTSSYNEQFF
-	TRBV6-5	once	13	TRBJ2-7	TGTGCCAGCAGTACCGGGACCGCCTACGAGCAGTACTTC	CASSTGTAYEQYF
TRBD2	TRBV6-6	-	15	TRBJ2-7	TGTGCCAGCAGTTACTGGGCGGGAGGGTCCTACGAGCAGTACTTC	CASSYWAGGSYEQYF
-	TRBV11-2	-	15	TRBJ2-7	TGTGCCAGCAGCTTAGAGGTGGGGGATGTTTACGAGCAGTACTTC	CASSLEVGDVYEQYF
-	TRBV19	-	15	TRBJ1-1	TGTGCCAGTAGTATTCTGGCAGCTTGGAACACTGAAGCTTTCTTT	CASSILAAWNTEAFF
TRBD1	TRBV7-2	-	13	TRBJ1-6	TGTGCCAGCAGCCGGACAGGCCGCCAAACCCTCCACTTT	CASSRTGRQTLHF
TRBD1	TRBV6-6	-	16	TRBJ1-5	TGTGCCAGCAGTCCTGGGACAGTCTATAGCAATCAGCCCCAGCATTTT	CASSPGTVYSNQPQHF
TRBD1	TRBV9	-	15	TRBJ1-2	TGTGCCAGCAGCTCGCGGGACAGCTTATACTATGGCTACACCTTC	CASSSRDSLYYGYTF